By sample fraction, the clone carrying this TCR delta chain is large (0.1 to 1%). Distinct nucleotide sequences in the sample also encode this CDR3. This CDR3 is 15 amino acids long. V gave up 5 bases and J gave up 1 base, with 20 bases separating them. Germline-derived CDR1 and CDR2 are TVYSNPD and GDNSRS (reference sequence). TCRdb redid clone calling on the RT-PCR reads using CATT. Of approximately 2,200 delta-chain clones listed, around 1.1% are singletons. The record originates from a study of gamma-delta T cells after stem cell transplantation. The chain is built from TRDV3 and TRDJ1; tentatively, D is TRDD3 (6 bases). The sequencing input was gamma-delta T cells. The TCR originated in a human donor. It is not recorded whose cells these are; they may come from a transplant donor. The CDR3 sequence: CAQRLGFGLTDKLIF. CDR3 DNA: TGTGCCCAACGTCTGGGGTTCGGGCTCACCGATAAACTCATCTTT.